A selection of T cell receptor beta chains follows, all from one sample in a study of T cell changes during pregnancy in multiple sclerosis. Sequenced by immunoSEQ multiplex PCR; TCRdb stores in-frame clones only, minus some. The sample holds 70,000 to 100,000 clones, around 95% seen once. Material: peripheral blood, obtained in the third trimester of pregnancy. The receptor source for this set is a female donor in good health, enrolled as a control in a pregnancy study. Both conserved end residues are part of each CDR3. The D gene is left open where the match is weak. Size is stated for part of the rows, as once, few or many counts, or as a class when the clone is expanded.

len,abundance,v_gene,d_gene,j_gene,CDR3aa,CDR3nt
15,.,TRBV5-1,TRBD2,TRBJ2-1,CASSFSGTRGDEQFF,TGCGCCAGCAGCTTCTCCGGGACTAGAGGCGATGAGCAGTTCTTC
20,.,TRBV5-1,TRBD1,TRBJ2-3,CASSTGTGAAGQSRGDTQYF,TGCGCCAGCAGTACCGGGACAGGGGCAGCGGGCCAAAGCCGGGGAGATACGCAGTATTTT
19,.,TRBV19,TRBD2,TRBJ2-7,CASSIVLAGAFERIYEQYF,TGTGCCAGTAGTATAGTCTTAGCGGGAGCTTTTGAACGGATCTACGAGCAGTACTTC
16,.,TRBV18,TRBD2,TRBJ2-7,CASSRGLAGVLYEQYF,TGTGCCAGCTCGAGGGGGCTAGCGGGGGTTCTCTACGAGCAGTACTTC
17,.,TRBV27,TRBD2,TRBJ2-7,CASRNRRGGGFSYEQYF,TGTGCCAGCAGGAACCGACGTGGGGGGGGATTTTCCTACGAGCAGTACTTC
15,.,TRBV4-1,.,TRBJ2-4,CASSQVEGAKNIQYF,TGCGCCAGCAGCCAAGTGGAGGGGGCCAAAAACATTCAGTACTTC
16,.,TRBV11-2,TRBD2,TRBJ2-7,CASSISLTSGRYEQYF,TGTGCCAGCAGCATATCCCTGACTAGCGGGAGGTACGAGCAGTACTTC
16,.,TRBV27,.,TRBJ2-2,CASSFSAGERTGELFF,TGTGCCAGCAGTTTCTCTGCCGGGGAGCGGACCGGGGAGCTGTTTTTT
16,.,TRBV5-1,.,TRBJ2-7,CASSLFQFGTVYEQYF,TGCGCCAGCAGCTTGTTTCAATTCGGGACTGTTTACGAGCAGTACTTC
15,.,TRBV19,.,TRBJ2-7,CASSIDHGASYEQYF,TGTGCCAGTAGTATAGATCATGGGGCTTCCTACGAGCAGTACTTC
13,.,TRBV5-6,.,TRBJ1-2,CASSSYAGNGYTF,TGTGCCAGCAGCAGCTATGCGGGGAATGGCTACACCTTC
14,once,TRBV5-1,TRBD2,TRBJ2-5,CASSPGIAGETQYF,TGCGCCAGCAGCCCTGGAATAGCGGGAGAGACCCAGTACTTC
13,.,TRBV2,.,TRBJ2-2,CATSRGNTGELFF,TGTGCCACCTCAAGGGGGAACACCGGGGAGCTGTTTTTT
15,.,TRBV5-4,TRBD2,TRBJ2-5,CASSLAKAGGETQYF,TGTGCCAGCAGCTTGGCTAAAGCGGGAGGAGAGACCCAGTACTTC
15,.,TRBV15,TRBD2,TRBJ2-7,CATSRAASGSYEQYF,TGTGCCACCAGCAGAGCGGCTAGCGGGAGCTACGAGCAGTACTTC
16,.,TRBV5-1,.,TRBJ2-1,CASSLAGGAGSNEQFF,TGCGCCAGCAGCTTGGCCGGCGGGGCAGGGAGCAATGAGCAGTTCTTC
11,few,TRBV20-1,.,TRBJ1-1,CSARYGTEAFF,TGCAGTGCTAGGTACGGCACTGAAGCTTTCTTT
12,.,TRBV28,.,TRBJ1-4,CATKRGNEKLFF,TGTGCCACCAAAAGGGGGAATGAAAAACTGTTTTTT
10,.,TRBV2,.,TRBJ1-2,CASSLYGYTF,TGTGCCAGCAGTCTCTATGGCTACACCTTC
16,.,TRBV6-6,TRBD2,TRBJ2-1,CASSPSLAGVRNEQFF,TGTGCCAGCAGCCCATCCCTAGCGGGAGTACGCAATGAGCAGTTCTTC
16,few,TRBV6-1,TRBD1,TRBJ1-5,CASSVAGTGSNQPQHF,TGTGCCAGCAGTGTAGCCGGGACAGGTAGCAATCAGCCCCAGCATTTT
17,.,TRBV14,TRBD2,TRBJ2-1,CASSPESGRASANEQFF,TGTGCCAGCAGCCCAGAGAGCGGGAGGGCCTCGGCCAATGAGCAGTTCTTC
14,few,TRBV4-2,TRBD1,TRBJ1-5,CASSPGTENQPQHF,TGTGCCAGCAGCCCAGGGACAGAGAATCAGCCCCAGCATTTT
14,.,TRBV6-6,.,TRBJ1-1,CASRIQGRNTEAFF,TGTGCCAGCAGGATACAGGGAAGGAACACTGAAGCTTTCTTT
18,.,TRBV28,TRBD1,TRBJ1-5,CASSVPGQGAGSNQPQHF,TGTGCCAGCAGTGTGCCGGGACAGGGGGCTGGTAGCAATCAGCCCCAGCATTTT